What follows are 14 T cell receptor beta chains derived from one specimen sequenced in a study of vaccination and CD4 T cells after COVID-19. No antigen is known for these receptors. The treatment: 10-day PBMC culture with coronavirus spike peptide pools or control peptides (ViraFEST assay). One should note that the unexposed donor's CD4+ T cells were collected before the COVID-19 pandemic (2011-2018). Cultured CD4+ T cell DNA was sequenced using the Oncomine TCR Beta short-read assay. TCRdb re-analysed the PCR reads in MiXCR, keeping a single row per CDR3 protein. In the table there are several thousand distinct CDR3 sequences, over 70% of which are singletons. Material for sequencing was CD4+ T cells from blood, cultured in vitro. The receptors stem from a human donor in good health.

This clonotype was observed a handful of times. V and J are TRBV7-8 and TRBJ1-5, with D hard to call. CDR1 and CDR2 (germline): SGHVS, FQNEAQ. This CDR3 is built from 13 residues. Trimming removed 3 bases at V and 0 bases at J, with 3 bases between. For the CDR3, the DNA is TGTGCCAGCAGCTTTGATAGCAATCAGCCCCAGCATTTT. Translated, it gives CASSFDSNQPQHF.

The genes are TRBV20-1 and TRBJ2-2; 9 bases are shared with TRBD2. Germline V gene data show CDR1 as DFQATT and CDR2 as SNEGSKA (reference sequence). The CDR3 covers 12 residues. V was pared by 7 bases and J by 6 bases, with 3 bases of the junction left unmatched. CDR3 region: CSGTSASGELFF. As DNA, the CDR3 is TGCAGTGGGACTAGCGCTTCCGGGGAGCTGTTTTTT.

The V gene is TRBV2, the J gene TRBJ1-5; 7 bases line up with TRBD1. The germline V gene encodes CDR1 SNHLY and CDR2 FYNNEI. The CDR3 spans 14 residues. V gave up 6 bases and J gave up 5 bases; unmatched junction bases: 7. The DNA of the CDR3 is TGTGCCAGCAGGAGGGGACAGCGACATCAGCCCCAGCATTTT. Translation gives CASRRGQRHQPQHF. Supplemented by reference TRBV2 and TRBJ1-5, the full variable domain reads EPEVTQTPSHQVTQMGQEVILRCVPISNHLYFYWYRQILGQKVEFLVSFYNNEISEKSEIFDDQFSVERPDGSNFTLKIRSTKLEDSAMYFCASRRGQRHQPQHFGDGTRLSIL.

The chain links TRBV2 to TRBJ1-1; no definite D call. The length of the CDR3 is 14 residues. Germline lookup yields CDR1 SNHLY and CDR2 FYNNEI. Trimming stripped 2 bases from V and 8 bases from J, with 15 bases between. CDR3 protein: CASSEFPPLEEAFF. DNA of the CDR3: TGTGCCAGCAGTGAATTCCCCCCCCTTGAGGAAGCTTTCTTT. The variable domain in full, completed from reference TRBV2 and TRBJ1-1, reads EPEVTQTPSHQVTQMGQEVILRCVPISNHLYFYWYRQILGQKVEFLVSFYNNEISEKSEIFDDQFSVERPDGSNFTLKIRSTKLEDSAMYFCASSEFPPLEEAFFGQGTRLTVV.

The rearrangement links TRBV30 to TRBJ2-3, with D hard to call. V lost 2 bases, J lost 6 bases, and 9 bases lay in between. The CDR3 has 12 amino acids. CDR1 and CDR2 (germline): GTSNPN, SVGIG (reference sequence). CDR3 in DNA: TGTGCCTGGAGTAAGGAATGGGATACGCAGTATTTT. It translates to CAWSKEWDTQYF.

The gene calls are TRBV6-2 or TRBV6-3 and TRBJ2-5; 8 bases map to TRBD2. Germline V CDR1 and CDR2: MNHEY, SVGEGT. V lost 8 bases, J lost 7 bases, and 18 bases stayed unmatched. The CDR3 has 16 residues. DNA for the CDR3: TGTGCCAGCGGTAATAGGTTGCGGGAGGCTGGGGGGACCCAGTACTTC. This translates into CASGNRLREAGGTQYF.

The gene calls are TRBV20-1 and TRBJ1-3, with 7 bases lining up with TRBD1. With 5 bases clipped from V and 4 bases from J, the junction kept 14 bases outside the gene matches. The length of the CDR3 is 16 residues. Germline V gene lookup returns CDR1 DFQATT and CDR2 SNEGSKA (reference sequence). The CDR3 nucleotides are TGCAGTGCTCATGCGGGAATACAGGGGCCCGGAAACACCATATATTTT. Protein product: CSAHAGIQGPGNTIYF.

Here the CDR3 reads CASSYSIPSGGHEETQYF. CDR3 sequence (DNA): TGTGCCAGCAGTTACTCTATACCTAGCGGGGGGCATGAGGAGACCCAGTACTTC. The V gene is TRBV6-2 or TRBV6-3, the J gene TRBJ2-5; 11 bases agree with TRBD2. This CDR3 has 18 residues. J was trimmed by 5 bases and V by 0 bases; bases with no gene match: 11. CDR1 and CDR2 from the germline V gene are MNHEY and SVGEGT.

The chain has TRBV6-1 and TRBJ1-2; 8 positions match TRBD1. This CDR3 region has 17 residues. Germline CDR1 is MNHNS and CDR2 is SASEGT. The ends lost 6 bases at V and 6 bases at J; junction bases unmatched: 18. CDR3 DNA: TGTGCCAGCAGCCATACCAAGAGGCCGACAGGGGCAGATGGCTACACCTTC. Translated, it gives CASSHTKRPTGADGYTF.

J is TRBJ1-1 and V is TRBV6-2 or TRBV6-3; D gene ambiguous. CDR1 and CDR2 (germline): MNHEY, SVGEGT. The CDR3 is 18 amino acids. V was trimmed by 6 bases and J by 0 bases, leaving 23 bases between them. The CDR3 protein is CASRPGPVRRPLNTEAFF. CDR3 DNA: TGTGCCAGCAGGCCGGGCCCGGTGAGGAGGCCCTTGAACACTGAAGCTTTCTTT.

The rearrangement uses TRBV6-1 and TRBJ2-7; TRBD2 agrees at 9 bases. Per germline, CDR1 MNHNS and CDR2 SASEGT. The CDR3 runs to 15 residues. V dropped 7 bases and J dropped 2; count of bases not matched to a gene: 9. The DNA of the CDR3 is TGTGCCAGCATGAGCGGCCTAGCGGGGACCTACGAGCAGTACTTC. Translated, it gives CASMSGLAGTYEQYF.

For this clonotype: The junction departs from the called germline gene at one end, perhaps through a read error. The gene calls are TRBV6-1 and TRBJ2-3, with 8 bases lining up with TRBD1. Per germline, CDR1 MNHNS and CDR2 SASEGT. The CDR3 has 12 residues. The CDR3 DNA is TGTGCCAGCAGTGAAGTCGGGACAGGTAGAGATTTT. This encodes CASSEVGTGRDF.

This sequence joins TRBV6-1 and TRBJ2-2; TRBD2 matches at 7 bases. This CDR3 comprises 16 residues. Germline CDR1 reads MNHNS; CDR2 reads SASEGT. Unmatched junction bases numbered 11, after V lost 3 bases and J lost 7 bases. The CDR3 sequence: CASSEERLALGGELFF. DNA for the CDR3: TGTGCCAGCAGTGAGGAGAGACTAGCTTTGGGCGGGGAGCTGTTTTTT.

This chain links TRBV28 with TRBJ2-5; D uncertain. With 2 bases removed from V and 2 bases from J, the gap between germline ends came to 9 bases. Per germline, CDR1 MDHEN and CDR2 SYDVKM. This CDR3 is 14 amino acids long. DNA of the CDR3: TGTGCCAGCAGTTTACCTAGTGGACAAGAGACCCAGTACTTC. This gives the protein CASSLPSGQETQYF.